The sequence of this T cell receptor (beta chain) was determined in a study of Graves' ophthalmopathy and Graves' hyperthyroidism (dated by TCRdb to the late 2010s). General notes on the study: Peripheral blood was collected at initial diagnosis, before any treatment. To tell Graves' ophthalmopathy apart from Graves' hyperthyroidism, and to predict which patients would progress to ophthalmopathy, the study relied on TCR beta repertoire signatures. In total, approximately 130 blood samples were TCR-sequenced: roughly 45 ophthalmopathy, under 80 hyperthyroidism and roughly 17 hyperthyroidism-to-ophthalmopathy patients. To explore V-J signatures that distinguish ophthalmopathy from hyperthyroidism, a discovery set of 100 patients was enrolled, made up of 40 to 45 with ophthalmopathy and around 57 with stable hyperthyroidism. For independent validation, a separate cohort was made up of some 18 hyperthyroidism patients plus 17 patients who later progressed from hyperthyroidism to ophthalmopathy. In six or seven hyperthyroidism patients, the T-cell repertoires found in thyroid tissue were compared with those found in blood. Once sampling was done, hyperthyroidism patients were given methimazole at a starting dose of 30 mg daily, while ophthalmopathy patients were given high-dose intravenous methylprednisolone. Overall study results and their limits: No statistical method was used to set the sample size in advance, and the investigators knew which group each participant was assigned to. In cross-validation, the 13-signature model distinguished ophthalmopathy from stable hyperthyroidism with approximately 85% sensitivity and around 81% specificity, and in the test set the corresponding values were roughly 80% and 75%. Most of the expanded thyroid clonotypes with a frequency above 0.001 were also detected in blood, and it was suggested that the thyroid immune response may be reflected by blood repertoires. In validation, the model predicted ophthalmopathy progression with about 71% sensitivity and 72.22% specificity; approximately 12 predicted patients were CT-confirmed with GO in a median of 6.5 months.

This clonotype was detected ten times or more. No antigen is known for it. Base qualities are not recorded, but no much larger clone differs from it by a single base. For CDR1 and CDR2, the germline V gene lists MNHNS and SASEGT. CDR3 length: 14 amino acids, cysteine to phenylalanine. Only the CDR3 portion is preserved as DNA: 42 bases, with reading frame beginning at the first base. V is pruned by 4 bases and J by 0 bases, leaving 3 bases of the junction without a gene match. For repertoire sequencing, the TCR beta CDR3 regions were amplified from RNA transcripts. HTBI primers and the Qiagen OneStep RT-PCR kit were used in a first-round RT-PCR, which was followed by a second-round multiplex PCR, size selection and purification. Sequencing of the libraries was carried out on an Illumina HiSeq2000 in paired-end mode with 100 bp reads. The paper's processing steps were these. Reads were processed with SOAPnuke, discarding reads with adapters, uncalled bases, mean Phred below 15, or no exact constant-primer or identifier match. High-quality paired reads were merged with COPE v1.2.5. Each unique nucleotide sequence was treated as a clonotype, and MiTCR v1.1 was used to align the clonotypes to the IMGT TRB V, D and J references. Only V-J combinations with frequency above 0.0001 were analysed, covering over 98% of repertoires. A TCR clonal expansion and chaos score per V-J combination was defined as the ratio of F50 clonal expansion to chaos observed in the TCRdist matrix. Welch's t-statistics and random forest were used to narrow the features down to over ten V-J combinations, which were then fed into a naive Bayes classifier. The Morisita-Horn index was used to measure how similar the thyroid and blood repertoires were. Using fastp trimming at Q25 and MiXCR clonotype assembly, TCRdb reanalyzed the public sequencing data and kept in-frame beta chains. Rows merge per CDR3 protein into single entries with the most common DNA and genes. For this entry, the V and J calls and clone size follow TCRdb and not the study's own pipeline. The sample table records 300,000 to 350,000 distinct CDR3 sequences; about a sixth of these occur just once. The biggest ten clones account for 10% to 15% of the sample.

Patients with ophthalmopathy had moderately to severely active disease, with a Clinical Activity Score of 3 or more, a NOSPECS grade of 4 or more, and a disease duration of less than 3 months. Patients with other autoimmune diseases, uncontrolled infections, pregnancy or lactation were excluded. Clinical symptoms, serum thyroxine, TRAb, thyroid ultrasound and orbital computed tomography formed the basis of the diagnosis. PBMCs were isolated from about 10 ml of fresh peripheral blood by Ficoll-Paque density gradient centrifugation. Total RNA was extracted using Trizol reagent, and RNA quality was checked on an Agilent 2100 Bioanalyzer.

The chain links TRBV6-1 with TRBJ2-7; 7 junctional bases match TRBD1. The sequence was collected from an adult man with Graves' ophthalmopathy. What was sequenced was peripheral blood. The CDR3 loop reads CASSGYRGSYEQYF. The DNA reads as follows: TGTGCCAGCAGTGGGTACAGGGGCTCCTACGAGCAGTACTTC.